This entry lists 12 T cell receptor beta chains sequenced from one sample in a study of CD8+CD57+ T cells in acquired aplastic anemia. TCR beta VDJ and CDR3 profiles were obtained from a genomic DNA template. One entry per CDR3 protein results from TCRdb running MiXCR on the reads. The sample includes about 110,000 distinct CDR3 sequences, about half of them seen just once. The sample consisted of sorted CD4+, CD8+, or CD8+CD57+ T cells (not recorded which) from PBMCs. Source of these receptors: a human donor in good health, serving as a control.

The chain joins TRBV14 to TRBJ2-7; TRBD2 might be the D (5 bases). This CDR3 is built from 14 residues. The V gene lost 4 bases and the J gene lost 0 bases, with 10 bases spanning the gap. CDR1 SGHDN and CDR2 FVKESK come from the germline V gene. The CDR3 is CASSPEGISYEQYF. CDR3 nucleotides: TGTGCCAGCAGCCCAGAGGGAATCTCCTACGAGCAGTACTTC.

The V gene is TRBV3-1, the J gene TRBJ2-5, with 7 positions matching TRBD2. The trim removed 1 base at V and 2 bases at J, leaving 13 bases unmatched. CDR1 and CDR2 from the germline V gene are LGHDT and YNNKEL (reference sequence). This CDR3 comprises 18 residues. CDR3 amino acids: CASSQGLTSGSGQETQYF. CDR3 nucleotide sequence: TGTGCCAGCAGCCAAGGACTCACGTCGGGTAGCGGGCAAGAGACCCAGTACTTC.

CDR3 residues: CASSLARLSEQYF. The CDR3, as DNA: TGTGCCAGCAGCTTAGCGCGTCTCAGCGAGCAGTACTTC. The V and J genes are TRBV11-1 and TRBJ2-7; D is unclear. V lost 0 bases, J lost 6 bases, and 9 bases lay in between. Germline V CDR1 and CDR2: SGHAT, FQDESV (reference sequence). The CDR3 is made up of 13 amino acids.

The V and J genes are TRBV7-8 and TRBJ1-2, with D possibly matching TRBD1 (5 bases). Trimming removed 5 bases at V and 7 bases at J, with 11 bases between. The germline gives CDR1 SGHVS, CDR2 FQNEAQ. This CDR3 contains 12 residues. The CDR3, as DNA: TGTGCCAGCAGCGAGGGGCGGGTTGGCTACACCTTC. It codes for CASSEGRVGYTF.

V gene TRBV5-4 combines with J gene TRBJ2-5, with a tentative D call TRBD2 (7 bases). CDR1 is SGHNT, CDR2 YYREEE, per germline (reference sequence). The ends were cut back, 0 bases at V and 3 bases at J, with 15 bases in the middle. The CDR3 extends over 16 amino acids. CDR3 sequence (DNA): TGTGCCAGCAGCTTGGGGCTGGGGGGGCAGGAAGAGACCCAGTACTTC. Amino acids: CASSLGLGGQEETQYF.

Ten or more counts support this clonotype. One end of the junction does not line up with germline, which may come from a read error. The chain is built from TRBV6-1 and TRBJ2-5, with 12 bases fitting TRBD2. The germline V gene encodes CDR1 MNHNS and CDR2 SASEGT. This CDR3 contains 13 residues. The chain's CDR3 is CASSTTSGGPRHF. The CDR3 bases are TGTGCCAGCAGTACGACTAGCGGGGGCCCCCGGCACTTC.

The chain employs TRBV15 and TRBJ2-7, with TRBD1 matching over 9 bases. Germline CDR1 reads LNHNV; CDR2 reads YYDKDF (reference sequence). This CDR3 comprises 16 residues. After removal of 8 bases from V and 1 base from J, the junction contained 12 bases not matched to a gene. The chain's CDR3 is CATLSGTGSMSYEQYF. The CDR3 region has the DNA TGTGCCACCCTAAGTGGGACAGGGAGTATGTCCTACGAGCAGTACTTC. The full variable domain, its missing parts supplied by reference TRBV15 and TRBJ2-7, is DAMVIQNPRYQVTQFGKPVTLSCSQTLNHNVMYWYQQKSSQAPKLLFHYYDKDFNNEADTPDNFQSRRPNTSFCFLDIRSPGLGDTAMYLCATLSGTGSMSYEQYFGPGTRLTVT.

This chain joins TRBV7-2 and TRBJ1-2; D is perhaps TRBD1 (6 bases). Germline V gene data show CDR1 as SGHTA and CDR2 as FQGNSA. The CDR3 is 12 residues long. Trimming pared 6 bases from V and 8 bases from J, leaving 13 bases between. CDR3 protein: CASSGGGRGYTF. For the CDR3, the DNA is TGTGCCAGCAGTGGGGGGGGCAGGGGCTACACCTTC.

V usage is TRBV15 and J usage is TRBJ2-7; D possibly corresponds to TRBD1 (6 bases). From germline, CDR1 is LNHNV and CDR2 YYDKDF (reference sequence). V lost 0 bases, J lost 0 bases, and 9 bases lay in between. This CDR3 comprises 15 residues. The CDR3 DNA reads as TGTGCCACCAGCAGAGACCGACAGGACTCCTACGAGCAGTACTTC. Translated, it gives CATSRDRQDSYEQYF.

The CDR3 bases are TGCGCCAGCAGCTTGGCGGGCAGGGCTAGCTCCTACAATGAGCAGTTCTTC. Protein product: CASSLAGRASSYNEQFF. The chain combines TRBV5-1 with TRBJ2-1; tentative D call: TRBD1 (5 bases). V was pared by 0 bases and J by 0 bases, with 13 bases between. Germline-derived CDR1 and CDR2 are SGHRS and YFSETQ. The CDR3 sequence is 17 residues long.

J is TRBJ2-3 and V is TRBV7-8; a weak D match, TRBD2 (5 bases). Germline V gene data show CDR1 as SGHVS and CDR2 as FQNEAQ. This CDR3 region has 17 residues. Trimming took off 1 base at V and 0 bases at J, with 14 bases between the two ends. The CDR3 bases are TGTGCCAGCAGCTTAGGAGCGCTAGCCCGGAGCACAGATACGCAGTATTTT. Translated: CASSLGALARSTDTQYF.

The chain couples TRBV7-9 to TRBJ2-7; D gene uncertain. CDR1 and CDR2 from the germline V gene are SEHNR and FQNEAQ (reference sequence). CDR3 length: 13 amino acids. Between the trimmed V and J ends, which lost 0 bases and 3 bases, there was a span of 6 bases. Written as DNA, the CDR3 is TGTGCCAGCAGCTTAGCAGGGAACTACGAGCAGTACTTC. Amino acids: CASSLAGNYEQYF.